This T cell receptor (beta chain) was sequenced for a study of early T cells in non-severe SARS-CoV-2 infection. With V trimmed by 4 bases and J by 4 bases, 4 bases remained unmatched. In germline, CDR1 is MNHEY, CDR2 SVGEGT. The CDR3 is made up of 15 amino acids. This clonotype was seen only a few times. Unique molecular identifiers were attached to individual cDNA molecules. TCRdb passed the 5' RACE reads through MiXCR, listing each CDR3 protein once. This sample carries about 29,000 distinct CDR3 sequences, about 6% of them seen once, and the ten largest clones take more than 5%. Material for sequencing was whole blood. This chain links TRBV6-2 or TRBV6-3 with TRBJ2-3, with TRBD2 matching over 11 bases. This receptor was taken from an adult who was a healthcare worker with PCR-confirmed SARS-CoV-2 infection or an uninfected control (not recorded which). The CDR3 nucleotides are TGTGCCAGCAGTTCTCTAGCGGGGGGCCCAGATACGCAGTATTTT. Translating gives CASSSLAGGPDTQYF.